This passage covers 18 T cell receptor beta chains from one sample sequenced in a study of T cell repertoires in cytomegalovirus infection. Each CDR3 protein is one row after TCRdb ran MiXCR on the reads. Of approximately 160,000 distinct CDR3 sequences listed, 15% to 20% were seen once; the top ten hold 18%. The sequenced sample was CD8+ T cells from PBMCs. These receptors were obtained from a human donor in good health (CMV status not recorded). Some clones in this sample may be carry-over from other donors' samples.

The table lists this clonotype with a few counts. The V gene is TRBV7-2, the J gene TRBJ1-2, with D possibly TRBD1 on 6 matching bases. The CDR3 loop spans 16 amino acids. Germline CDR1 reads SGHTA; CDR2 reads FQGNSA. Trimming removed 4 bases at V and 2 bases at J, with 17 bases between. The CDR3: CASSSPGRTANYGYTF. CDR3 in DNA: TGTGCCAGCAGCTCCCCCGGAAGGACAGCAAACTATGGCTACACCTTC.

This clonotype has a handful of counts. The chain joins TRBV28 to TRBJ1-2; 8 bases are a match to TRBD1. Germline values: CDR1 MDHEN, CDR2 SYDVKM. With V trimmed by 2 bases and J by 6 bases, 8 bases remained unmatched. CDR3 length equals 15 residues. The CDR3 bases are TGTGCCAGCAGTTTACTCCGACAGGGGTGGGATGGCTACACCTTC. It is translated as CASSLLRQGWDGYTF.

The V and J genes are TRBV2 and TRBJ2-2; 9 positions match TRBD1. The CDR3 runs to 13 residues. CDR1 SNHLY and CDR2 FYNNEI come from the germline V gene. The junction had 7 bases not matched to a gene; V was cut back by 11 bases and J by 6 bases. CDR3 protein: CAGTHRGPGELFF. The CDR3 DNA reads TGTGCCGGAACACACAGGGGGCCCGGGGAGCTGTTTTTT.

The gene calls are TRBV5-6 and TRBJ2-5, with TRBD1 matching 9 bases. This CDR3 is built from 16 residues. From germline, CDR1 is SGHDT and CDR2 YYEEEE. V shed 2 bases and J 0 bases; nucleotides not matched to a gene: 5. CDR3 amino acids: CASSFSGQGYQETQYF. In nucleotides, the CDR3 is TGTGCCAGCAGCTTCTCGGGACAGGGCTACCAAGAGACCCAGTACTTC.

This clonotype showed up many times. The chain has TRBV28 and TRBJ2-5; D perhaps matches TRBD1 (5 bases). Trimming stripped 4 bases from V and 4 bases from J, with 16 bases between. This CDR3 is 15 amino acids long. Germline loops: CDR1 MDHEN, CDR2 SYDVKM. CDR3 amino acids: CASSSLTQGRETQYF. CDR3 bases: TGTGCCAGCAGTTCCCTAACGCAGGGTCGAGAGACCCAGTACTTC.

The gene calls are TRBV7-8 and TRBJ1-5, with a possible D match to TRBD1 (5 bases). Germline CDR1 and CDR2: SGHVS and FQNEAQ. V was trimmed by 3 bases and J by 1 base, leaving 13 bases between them. This CDR3 has 16 residues. The CDR3 DNA is TGTGCCAGCAGCTTCCTCGCAGGGAAAAGCAATCAGCCCCAGCATTTT. Protein sequence: CASSFLAGKSNQPQHF.

This clonotype was seen only a few times. The rearrangement uses TRBV28 and TRBJ2-1; weak D call: TRBD2 (8 bases). CDR3 length: 18 amino acids. Germline CDR1 MDHEN, CDR2 SYDVKM. Trimming took off 3 bases at V and 5 bases at J, with 23 bases between the two ends. This chain's CDR3 is CASSFPTGWTSFDNEQFF. The CDR3 nucleotides read TGTGCCAGCAGTTTCCCGACAGGGTGGACTAGCTTTGACAATGAGCAGTTCTTC.

This clonotype has at least ten counts. This rearrangement joins TRBV6-2 or TRBV6-3 to TRBJ2-7; TRBD1 aligns across 7 bases. This CDR3 comprises 14 residues. Unmatched junction bases numbered 2, after V lost 0 bases and J lost 3 bases. Germline CDR1 MNHEY, CDR2 SVGEGT. CDR3 region: CASSYSQGDYEQYF. CDR3 bases: TGTGCCAGCAGTTACTCTCAGGGGGACTACGAGCAGTACTTC.

This clonotype was seen a few times. The V and J genes are TRBV15 and TRBJ1-4; TRBD1 is a possible D gene (6 bases). CDR3 length: 15 residues. CDR1 and CDR2 (germline): LNHNV, YYDKDF (reference sequence). Trimming pared 0 bases from V and 6 bases from J, leaving 11 bases between. The CDR3 is CATSRDRGGDEKLFF. As DNA, the CDR3 is TGTGCCACCAGCAGAGATCGAGGGGGGGATGAAAAACTGTTTTTT.

This clonotype occurred a few times. CDR3 amino acids: CASTTNRERNYGYTF. As DNA, the CDR3 is TGTGCCAGCACCACTAATCGGGAACGTAACTATGGCTACACCTTC. The chain carries TRBV12-3 or TRBV12-4 and TRBJ1-2; D remains ambiguous. The germline V and J ends were trimmed by 7 bases and 1 base, with 16 bases remaining between them. The CDR3 spans 15 residues.

The chain is built from TRBV6-1 and TRBJ2-1; 7 bases are shared with TRBD2. With V trimmed by 1 base and J by 8 bases, 8 bases remained unmatched. CDR3 length: 15 amino acids. Germline V gene data show CDR1 as MNHNS and CDR2 as SASEGT. For the CDR3, the DNA is TGTGCCAGCAGTGAAGAGGGAACTAGCGCGGATGAGCAGTTCTTC. Its protein is CASSEEGTSADEQFF.

This clonotype has a count of ten or more. This chain uses TRBV7-9 with TRBJ2-1; 11 bases match TRBD1. This CDR3 spans 16 amino acids. The germline CDR1 and CDR2 sequences are SEHNR and FQNEAQ (reference sequence). The J segment lost 5 bases and the V segment lost 4 bases, leaving 7 bases of the junction unmatched. The CDR3 reads CASSYGTGGLDNEQFF. The CDR3, as DNA: TGTGCCAGCAGCTATGGGACAGGGGGACTCGACAATGAGCAGTTCTTC.

The CDR3 reads CASSWRESHYLGDTQYF. CDR3 sequence (DNA): TGTGCCAGCAGTTGGCGTGAGTCTCACTACTTGGGAGATACGCAGTATTTT. The chain uses TRBV6-5 and TRBJ2-3; no clear D gene. The CDR3 extends over 17 amino acids. Germline-derived CDR1 and CDR2 are MNHEY and SVGAGI. The germline V and J ends were trimmed by 4 bases and 5 bases, with 22 bases remaining between them.

This clonotype has a handful of counts. CDR3 sequence (DNA): TGTGCCAGCGTAGACGCTCGCACGACACAGTTCTTC. Amino acid sequence: CASVDARTTQFF. V usage is TRBV6-6 and J usage is TRBJ2-1; no firm D call. The length of the CDR3 is 12 residues. CDR1 is MNHNY and CDR2 is SVGAGI in the germline V gene (reference sequence). V lost 8 bases and J 13 bases, leaving 18 bases between the germline ends.

This clonotype showed up just a few times. The chain links TRBV7-8 to TRBJ2-3; the D call may be TRBD1 or TRBD2 (5 bases each). Germline CDR1 reads SGHVS; CDR2 reads FQNEAQ. Trimming shortened V by 7 bases and J by 0 bases, and 14 bases separated the two germline ends. The CDR3 is 15 residues long. DNA of the CDR3: TGTGCCAGCACCCGGGACCGCCCTAGCACAGATACGCAGTATTTT. Translating gives CASTRDRPSTDTQYF.

This clonotype was seen only a few times. The chain is built from TRBV6-2 or TRBV6-3 and TRBJ1-2, with TRBD1 identical over 8 bases. Germline loops: CDR1 MNHEY, CDR2 SVGEGT. V lost 6 bases, J lost 6 bases, and 9 bases stayed unmatched. The CDR3 extends over 14 amino acids. CDR3 sequence (DNA): TGTGCCAGCAGCCCTCGACAGGGGCGGAATGGCTACACCTTC. This codes for CASSPRQGRNGYTF.

Regarding this clonotype: A read error may explain this, as a much larger clone is one base away. The chain combines TRBV5-4 with TRBJ2-1; no firm D call. In germline, CDR1 is SGHNT, CDR2 YYREEE (reference sequence). CDR3 length: 13 residues. The V and J ends lost 4 bases and 5 bases respectively, with 10 bases between them. The chain's CDR3 is CASSPLGNNEQFF. Written as DNA, the CDR3 is TGTGCCAGCAGCCCCCTGGGAAACAATGAGCAGTTCTTC. The variable domain in full, with the rest retrieved from reference TRBV5-4 and TRBJ2-1, is ETGVTQSPTHLIKTRGQQVTLRCSSQSGHNTVSWYQQALGQGPQFIFQYYREEENGRGNFPPRFSGLQFPNYSSELNVNALELDDSALYLCASSPLGNNEQFFGPGTRLTVL.

This clonotype has just a few counts. This chain uses TRBV9 with TRBJ2-7, with D maybe TRBD2 (6 bases). Per germline, CDR1 SGDLS and CDR2 YYNGEE. V was clipped by 0 bases and J by 1 base, with 8 bases between them. The CDR3 length is 14 residues. CDR3 amino acids: CASSVAGESYEQYF. As DNA, the CDR3 is TGTGCCAGCAGCGTAGCGGGAGAGTCCTACGAGCAGTACTTC.